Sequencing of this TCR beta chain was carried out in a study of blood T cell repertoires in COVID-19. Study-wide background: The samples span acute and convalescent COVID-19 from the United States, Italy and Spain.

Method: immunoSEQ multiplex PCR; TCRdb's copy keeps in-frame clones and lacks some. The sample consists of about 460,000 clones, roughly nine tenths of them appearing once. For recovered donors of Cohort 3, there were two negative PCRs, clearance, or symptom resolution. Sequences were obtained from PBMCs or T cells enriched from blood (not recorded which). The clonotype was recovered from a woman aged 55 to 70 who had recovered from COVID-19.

In nucleotides, the CDR3 is TGCAGCGTTGACCGACAGGATGGGGAGCAGTACTTC. It encodes CSVDRQDGEQYF. V and J are TRBV29-1 and TRBJ2-7; a weak D match, TRBD1 (6 bases). Trimming took off 3 bases at V and 7 bases at J, with 13 bases between the two ends. The CDR3 is made up of 12 amino acids. The germline gives CDR1 SQVTM, CDR2 ANQGSEA.